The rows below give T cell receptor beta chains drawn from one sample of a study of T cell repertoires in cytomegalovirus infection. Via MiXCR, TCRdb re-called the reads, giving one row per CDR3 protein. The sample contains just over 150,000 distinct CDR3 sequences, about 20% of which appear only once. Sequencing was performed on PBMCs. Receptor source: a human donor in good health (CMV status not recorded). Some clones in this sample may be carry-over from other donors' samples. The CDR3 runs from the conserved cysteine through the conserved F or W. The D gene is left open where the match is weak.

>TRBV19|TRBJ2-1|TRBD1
CASSIVGQGGDNEQFF
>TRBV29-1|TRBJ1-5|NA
CSVENCGGLGNQPQHF
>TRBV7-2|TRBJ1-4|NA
CASSPTTTNEKLFF
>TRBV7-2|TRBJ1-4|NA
CASSPRQATNEKLFF
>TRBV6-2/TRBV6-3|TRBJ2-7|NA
CASSYPGMRVGPSSHEQYF
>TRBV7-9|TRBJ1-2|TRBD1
CASSLNLTDRGTGYTF
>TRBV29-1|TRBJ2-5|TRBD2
CSVAVGLAGGGETQYF
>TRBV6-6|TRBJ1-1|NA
CASSYSAGMNTEAFF
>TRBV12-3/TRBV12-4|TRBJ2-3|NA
CASSRGPGATDTQYF
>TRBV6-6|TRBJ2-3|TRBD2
CASNSGKQSDTQYF
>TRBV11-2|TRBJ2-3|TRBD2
CASSPWTSGGGTDTQYF
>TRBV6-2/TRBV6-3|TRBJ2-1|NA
CASSYGGSYNEQFF
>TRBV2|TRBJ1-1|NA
CASSADVMNTEAFF
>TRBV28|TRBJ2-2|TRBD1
CASSQSTGGVSGIGELFF
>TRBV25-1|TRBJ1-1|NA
CASSDYLGTEAFF
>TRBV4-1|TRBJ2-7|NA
CASIHQAGTGSYEQYF
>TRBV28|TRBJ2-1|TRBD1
CASRPQGGARNGQFF
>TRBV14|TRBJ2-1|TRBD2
CASSQDPRTSGPYNEQFF
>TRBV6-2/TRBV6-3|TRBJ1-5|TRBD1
CASNRGGNQPQHF
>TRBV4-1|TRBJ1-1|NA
CASSQAHGGNTEAFF
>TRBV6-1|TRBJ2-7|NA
CASKDYSYEQYF
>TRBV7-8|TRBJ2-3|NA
CASNPKRDTDTQYF
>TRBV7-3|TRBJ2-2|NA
CASSLYAAGELFF
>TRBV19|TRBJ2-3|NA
CASRRDRGGSTDTQYF
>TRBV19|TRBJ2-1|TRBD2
CASSMKAGAGNEQFF
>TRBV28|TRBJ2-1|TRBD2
CASSLGREEGLPGNEQFF
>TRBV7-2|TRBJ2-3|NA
CASSLAGVTQYF
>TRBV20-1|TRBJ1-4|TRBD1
CSATGQVGEKLFF
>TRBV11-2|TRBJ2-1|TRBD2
CASSPTSWEQFF
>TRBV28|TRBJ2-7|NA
CASREGPAGEQYF
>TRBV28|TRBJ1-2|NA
CASSFPIPSGNYGYTF
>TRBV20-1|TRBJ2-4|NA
CSARDLSFAPKNIQYF
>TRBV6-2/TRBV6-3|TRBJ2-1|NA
CASNSPGRSYNEQFF
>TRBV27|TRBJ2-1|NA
CASTPKIGLYNEQFF
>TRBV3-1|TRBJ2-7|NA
CASSHQGLASYEQYF
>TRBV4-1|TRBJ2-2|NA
CASRDQENTGELFF
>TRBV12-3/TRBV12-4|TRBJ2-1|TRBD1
CASRGQGAGEQFF
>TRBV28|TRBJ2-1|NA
CASSIYQGDEQFF
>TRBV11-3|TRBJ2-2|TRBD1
CASSFRRGMGTGELFF
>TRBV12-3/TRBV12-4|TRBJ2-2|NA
CASNQGSEGELFF
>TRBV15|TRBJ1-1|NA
CATSREKLMNTEAFF
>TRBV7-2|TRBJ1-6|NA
CASSQRGRPGNSPLHF
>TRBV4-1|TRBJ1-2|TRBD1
CASSQGRGPYGYTF
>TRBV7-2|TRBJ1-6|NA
CASSFVDKHNSPLHF